This T cell receptor beta chain was retrieved from a study of cytomegalovirus exposure and HLA in healthy donors. Clones were sequenced by immunoSEQ multiplex PCR, and TCRdb holds only the in-frame ones, with some missing. The sample carries approximately 280,000 clones, around 85% recorded once. The length of the CDR3 is 16 residues. Trimming at V came to 4 bases and at J to 0 bases, leaving 2 bases not matched to a gene. Germline-derived CDR1 and CDR2 are SEHNR and FQNEAQ (reference sequence). This clonotype was obtained from a woman aged 18-29 years in good health and CMV-seronegative. Material for sequencing was PBMCs. This sequence joins TRBV7-9 and TRBJ1-3; 11 bases are shared with TRBD1. CDR3 sequence reads: CASSWTGGPSGNTIYF. The CDR3 nucleotides read TGTGCCAGCAGCTGGACAGGGGGCCCCTCTGGAAACACCATATATTTT.